This T cell receptor beta chain was identified in a study of blood T cell repertoires in COVID-19. The wider study: Sample material is recorded as cDNA or gDNA derived from T cells, B-cell-depleted T cells, or PBMCs.

Profiled with immunoSEQ multiplex PCR; TCRdb holds only in-frame clones, not every one. There are approximately 200,000 clones in the sample; 82% occur only once, and approximately 10% lies in the top ten. V lost 2 bases to trimming and J lost 0 bases, with 7 bases between them. CDR1 SGHVS and CDR2 FNYEAQ come from the germline V gene. The CDR3 length is 15 residues. The receptor was derived from a man aged 40-50 years who had recovered from COVID-19. Sequencing was done on a sample of PBMCs or T cells enriched from blood (not recorded which). The rearrangement links TRBV7-6 to TRBJ1-4; D ambiguous. This CDR3 reads CASSLTRATNEKLFF. The CDR3 region has the DNA TGTGCCAGCAGCTTAACGCGCGCAACTAATGAAAAACTGTTTTTT.